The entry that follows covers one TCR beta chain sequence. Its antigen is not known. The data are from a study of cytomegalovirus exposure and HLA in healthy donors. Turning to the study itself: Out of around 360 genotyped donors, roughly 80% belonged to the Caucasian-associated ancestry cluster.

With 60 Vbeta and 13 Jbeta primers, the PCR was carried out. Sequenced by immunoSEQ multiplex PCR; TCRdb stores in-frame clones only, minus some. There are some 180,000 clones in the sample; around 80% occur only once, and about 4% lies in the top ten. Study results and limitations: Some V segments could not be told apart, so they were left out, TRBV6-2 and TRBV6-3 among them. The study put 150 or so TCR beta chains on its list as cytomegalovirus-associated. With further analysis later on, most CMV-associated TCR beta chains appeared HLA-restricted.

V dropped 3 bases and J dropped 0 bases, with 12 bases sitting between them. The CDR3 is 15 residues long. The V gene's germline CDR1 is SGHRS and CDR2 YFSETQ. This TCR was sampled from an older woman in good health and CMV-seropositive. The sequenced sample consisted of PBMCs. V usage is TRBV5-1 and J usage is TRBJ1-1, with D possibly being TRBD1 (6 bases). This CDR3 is CASSSVGQLNTEAFF. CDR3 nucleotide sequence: TGCGCCAGCAGCTCAGTAGGACAGTTGAACACTGAAGCTTTCTTT. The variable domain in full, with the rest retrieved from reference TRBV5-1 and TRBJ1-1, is KAGVTQTPRYLIKTRGQQVTLSCSPISGHRSVSWYQQTPGQGLQFLFEYFSETQRNKGNFPGRFSGRQFSNSRSEMNVSTLELGDSALYLCASSSVGQLNTEAFFGQGTRLTVV.